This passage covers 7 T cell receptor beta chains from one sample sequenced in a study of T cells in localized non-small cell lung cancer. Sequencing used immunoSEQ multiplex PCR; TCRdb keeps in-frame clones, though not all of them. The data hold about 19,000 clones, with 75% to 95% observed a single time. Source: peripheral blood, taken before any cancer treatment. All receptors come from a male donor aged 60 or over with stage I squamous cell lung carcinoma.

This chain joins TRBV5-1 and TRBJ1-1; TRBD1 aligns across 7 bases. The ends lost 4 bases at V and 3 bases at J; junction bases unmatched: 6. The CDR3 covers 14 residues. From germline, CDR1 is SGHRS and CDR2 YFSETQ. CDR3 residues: CASSDPGTDTEAFF. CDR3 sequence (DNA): TGCGCCAGCAGCGACCCAGGGACAGACACTGAAGCTTTCTTT.

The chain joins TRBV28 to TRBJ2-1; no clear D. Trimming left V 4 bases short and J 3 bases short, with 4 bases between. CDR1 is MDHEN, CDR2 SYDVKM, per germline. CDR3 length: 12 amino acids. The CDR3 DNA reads TGTGCCAGCAGTTCAGTCTACAATGAGCAGTTCTTC. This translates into CASSSVYNEQFF.

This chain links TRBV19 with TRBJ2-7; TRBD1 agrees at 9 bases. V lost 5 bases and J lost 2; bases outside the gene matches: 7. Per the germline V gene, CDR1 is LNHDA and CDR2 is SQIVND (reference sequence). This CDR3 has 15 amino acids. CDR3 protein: CASSPGTGSTYEQYF. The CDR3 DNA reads TGTGCCAGTAGTCCCGGGACAGGGAGCACCTACGAGCAGTACTTC.

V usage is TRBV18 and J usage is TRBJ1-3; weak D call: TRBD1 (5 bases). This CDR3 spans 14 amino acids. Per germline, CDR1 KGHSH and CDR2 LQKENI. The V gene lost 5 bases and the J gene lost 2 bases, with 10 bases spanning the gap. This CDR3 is CASSKGVTGNTIYF. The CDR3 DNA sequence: TGTGCCAGCTCAAAAGGGGTAACTGGAAACACCATATATTTT.

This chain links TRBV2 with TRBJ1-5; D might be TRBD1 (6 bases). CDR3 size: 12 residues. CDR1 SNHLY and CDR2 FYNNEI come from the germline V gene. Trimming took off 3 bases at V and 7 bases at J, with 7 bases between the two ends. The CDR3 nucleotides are TGTGCCAGCAGTGACGGGGGCCAGCCCCAGCATTTT. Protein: CASSDGGQPQHF. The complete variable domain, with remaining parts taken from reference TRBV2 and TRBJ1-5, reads EPEVTQTPSHQVTQMGQEVILRCVPISNHLYFYWYRQILGQKVEFLVSFYNNEISEKSEIFDDQFSVERPDGSNFTLKIRSTKLEDSAMYFCASSDGGQPQHFGDGTRLSIL.

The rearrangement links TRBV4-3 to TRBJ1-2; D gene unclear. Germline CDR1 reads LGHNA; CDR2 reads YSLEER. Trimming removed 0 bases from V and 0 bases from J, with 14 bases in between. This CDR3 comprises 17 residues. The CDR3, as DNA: TGCGCCAGCAGCCAAGACGTGAATGGCAGAACTAACTATGGCTACACCTTC. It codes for CASSQDVNGRTNYGYTF.

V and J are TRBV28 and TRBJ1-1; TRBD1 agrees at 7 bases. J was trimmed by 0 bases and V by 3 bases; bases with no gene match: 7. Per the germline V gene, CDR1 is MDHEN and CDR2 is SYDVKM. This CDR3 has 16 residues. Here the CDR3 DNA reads TGTGCCAGCAGTTTGTCCCAAACAGGGGTGAACACTGAAGCTTTCTTT. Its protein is CASSLSQTGVNTEAFF.